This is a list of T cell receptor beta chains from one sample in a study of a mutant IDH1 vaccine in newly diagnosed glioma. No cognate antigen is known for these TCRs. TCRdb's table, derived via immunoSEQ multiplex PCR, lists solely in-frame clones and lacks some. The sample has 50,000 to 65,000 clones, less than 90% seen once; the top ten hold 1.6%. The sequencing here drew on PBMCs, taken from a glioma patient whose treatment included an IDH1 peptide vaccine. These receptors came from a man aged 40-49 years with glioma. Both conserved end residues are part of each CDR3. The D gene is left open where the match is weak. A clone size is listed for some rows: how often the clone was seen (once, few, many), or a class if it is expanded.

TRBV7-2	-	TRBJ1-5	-	CASSLIGRNQPQHF	TGTGCCAGCAGCTTAATAGGCAGAAATCAGCCCCAGCATTTT
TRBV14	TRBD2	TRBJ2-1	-	CASSQGRGRWDEQFF	TGTGCCAGCAGCCAAGGACGCGGGAGGTGGGATGAGCAGTTCTTC
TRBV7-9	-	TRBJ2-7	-	CASSLAAGGQWHEQYF	TGTGCCAGCAGCTTAGCGGCCGGGGGCCAGTGGCACGAGCAGTACTTC
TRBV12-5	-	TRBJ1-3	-	CASGLEPRDTIYF	TGTGCTAGTGGTTTAGAACCCAGGGACACCATATATTTT
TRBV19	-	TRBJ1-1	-	CASISIGGNTEAFF	TGTGCCAGTATTTCTATCGGCGGGAACACTGAAGCTTTCTTT
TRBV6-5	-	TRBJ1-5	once	CASSLDSLGNQPQHF	TGTGCCAGCAGTTTGGACAGCCTTGGGAATCAGCCCCAGCATTTT
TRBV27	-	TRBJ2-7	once	CASSFGKFRLRDHEQYF	TGTGCCAGCAGTTTCGGAAAGTTTCGTCTCCGAGACCACGAGCAGTACTTC
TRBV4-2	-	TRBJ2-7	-	CASSQGGSGTTYEQYF	TGTGCCAGCAGCCAAGGCGGATCGGGCACAACCTACGAGCAGTACTTC
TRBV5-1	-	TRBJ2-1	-	CASMDRSFYNEQFF	TGCGCCAGCATGGACAGATCCTTTTACAATGAGCAGTTCTTC
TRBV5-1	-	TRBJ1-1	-	CASSPGGWDTEAFF	TGCGCCAGCAGCCCTGGGGGGTGGGACACTGAAGCTTTCTTT
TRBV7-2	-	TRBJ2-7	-	CASSSNRAAYEQYF	TGTGCCAGCAGCTCAAACCGGGCCGCCTACGAGCAGTACTTC
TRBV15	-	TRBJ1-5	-	CATSRGINQPQHF	TGTGCCACCAGCAGGGGAATCAATCAGCCCCAGCATTTT
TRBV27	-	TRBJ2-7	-	CASSLFRWGTSSYEQYF	TGTGCCAGCAGTTTATTTCGGTGGGGCACTAGCTCCTACGAGCAGTACTTC
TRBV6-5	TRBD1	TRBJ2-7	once	CASSLPGQALYEQYF	TGTGCCAGCAGTTTACCGGGACAGGCCCTCTACGAGCAGTACTTC
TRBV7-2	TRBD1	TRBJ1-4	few	CASSLSTGVQLFF	TGTGCCAGCAGCTTAAGTACAGGGGTTCAGCTGTTTTTT
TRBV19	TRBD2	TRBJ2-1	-	CASRGLAGVGRNEQFF	TGTGCCAGTAGAGGACTAGCGGGAGTCGGGAGGAATGAGCAGTTCTTC
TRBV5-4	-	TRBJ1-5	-	CASSLDTYQPQHF	TGTGCCAGCAGCCTGGACACGTATCAGCCCCAGCATTTT
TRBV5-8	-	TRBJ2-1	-	CASSLNRYNEQFF	TGTGCCAGCAGCTTGAACAGGTACAATGAGCAGTTCTTC
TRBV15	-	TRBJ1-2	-	CATSRVTGGNYGYTF	TGTGCCACCAGCAGAGTCACGGGGGGGAACTATGGCTACACCTTC
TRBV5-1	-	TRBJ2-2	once	CASWRAGHNTGELFF	TGCGCCAGCTGGAGGGCGGGACACAACACCGGGGAGCTGTTTTTT
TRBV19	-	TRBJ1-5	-	CASSPPGHYSNQPQHF	TGTGCCAGTAGTCCTCCGGGACATTATAGCAATCAGCCCCAGCATTTT
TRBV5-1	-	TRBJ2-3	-	CASSLGRPRDTQYF	TGCGCCAGCAGCTTGGGAAGGCCCCGGGATACGCAGTATTTT
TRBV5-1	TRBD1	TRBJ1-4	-	CASSYSGTEDEKLFF	TGCGCCAGCAGCTACTCCGGGACAGAGGATGAAAAACTGTTTTTT
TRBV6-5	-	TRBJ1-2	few	CASSSPRQVPAYGYTF	TGTGCCAGCAGTTCCCCCCGACAAGTACCGGCCTATGGCTACACCTTC
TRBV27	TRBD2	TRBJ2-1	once	CASSLSSGRGPNEQFF	TGTGCCAGCAGTTTATCTAGCGGGAGAGGTCCCAATGAGCAGTTCTTC
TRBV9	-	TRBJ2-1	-	CASSDNRAYNEQFF	TGTGCCAGCAGCGATAACAGGGCTTACAATGAGCAGTTCTTC
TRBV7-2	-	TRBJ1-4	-	CASSSFMAEEKLFF	TGTGCCAGCAGCTCCTTTATGGCGGAGGAAAAACTGTTTTTT
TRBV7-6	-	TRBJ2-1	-	CASSQTSNEQFF	TGTGCCAGCAGTCAGACTAGCAATGAGCAGTTCTTC
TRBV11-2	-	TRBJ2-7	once	CASSLDGRLNSYEQYF	TGTGCCAGCAGCTTAGATGGCAGACTAAACTCCTACGAGCAGTACTTC
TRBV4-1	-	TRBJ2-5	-	CASSQDWTYPTQYF	TGCGCCAGCAGCCAAGACTGGACATATCCGACCCAGTACTTC
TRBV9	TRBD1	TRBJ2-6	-	CASSEGQLYSGANVLTF	TGTGCCAGCAGCGAGGGACAGTTGTACTCTGGGGCCAACGTCCTGACTTTC
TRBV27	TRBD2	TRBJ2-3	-	CASRRLADSTDTQYF	TGTGCCAGCCGAAGGCTAGCGGACTCCACAGATACGCAGTATTTT
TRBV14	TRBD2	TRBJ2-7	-	CASSQGGLAGPLNSYEQYF	TGTGCCAGCAGCCAAGGGGGACTAGCGGGACCCCTTAACTCCTACGAGCAGTACTTC
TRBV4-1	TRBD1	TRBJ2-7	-	CASSQPRDRPYEQYF	TGCGCCAGCAGCCAACCCCGGGACAGACCTTACGAGCAGTACTTC
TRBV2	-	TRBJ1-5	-	CASSKGSTANQPQHF	TGTGCCAGCAGTAAGGGATCTACAGCAAATCAGCCCCAGCATTTT
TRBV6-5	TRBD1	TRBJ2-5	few	CASSYSYTGEETQYF	TGTGCCAGCAGTTACTCTTACACAGGGGAAGAGACCCAGTACTTC
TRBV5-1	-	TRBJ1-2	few	CASSSGRGDGYTF	TGCGCCAGCAGCTCCGGACGGGGGGACGGCTACACCTTC
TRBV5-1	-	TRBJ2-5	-	CASSGQETQYF	TGCGCCAGCAGTGGGCAAGAGACCCAGTACTTC
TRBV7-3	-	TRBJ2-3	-	CASSARGDTDTQYF	TGTGCCAGCAGCGCGAGGGGTGATACAGATACGCAGTATTTT
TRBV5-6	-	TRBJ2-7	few	CASKRLGPVYEQYF	TGTGCCAGCAAACGCCTGGGGCCAGTGTACGAGCAGTACTTC
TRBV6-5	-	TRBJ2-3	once	CASSYGGWGTDTQYF	TGTGCCAGCAGTTACGGGGGATGGGGCACAGATACGCAGTATTTT